The rows below give T cell receptor beta chains drawn from one sample of a study of post-analysis software for immune sequencing data. MiXCR, applied by TCRdb to the PCR reads, yields one record per CDR3 protein. The sample consists of 180,000 or so distinct CDR3 sequences, approximately 29% of them appearing once. The sequenced sample consisted of blood. The source of these receptors is a girl between 2 and 17 years old with multiple sclerosis. CDR3s include the opening cysteine and the closing phenylalanine or tryptophan. A D gene is named only where the DNA matches it firmly. Part of the rows lack a size; the others show once, few, many or a class for expanded clones.

J: TRBJ2-7
size: NA
D: NA
V: TRBV5-6
CDR3: CASSLADPTYEQYF
DNA: TGTGCCAGCAGCTTGGCGGACCCAACCTACGAGCAGTACTTC

J: TRBJ2-7
size: many
D: TRBD1
V: TRBV27
CDR3: CASSRTGAYEQYF
DNA: TGTGCCAGCAGTCGGACAGGGGCTTACGAGCAGTACTTC

J: TRBJ2-7
size: many
D: NA
V: TRBV29-1
CDR3: CSVERGSRGEQYF
DNA: TGCAGCGTTGAAAGAGGGTCCAGGGGAGAGCAGTACTTC

J: TRBJ1-5
size: NA
D: NA
V: TRBV29-1
CDR3: CSVVPGGNQPQHF
DNA: TGCAGCGTCGTACCAGGGGGCAATCAGCCCCAGCATTTT

J: TRBJ2-3
size: NA
D: NA
V: TRBV5-1
CDR3: CASYFGAASDTQYF
DNA: TGCGCCAGCTACTTCGGGGCAGCTTCAGATACGCAGTATTTT

J: TRBJ2-7
size: few
D: TRBD2
V: TRBV28
CDR3: CASSTLAGGPYEQYF
DNA: TGTGCCAGCAGTACTCTAGCGGGAGGGCCCTACGAGCAGTACTTC

J: TRBJ1-1
size: NA
D: NA
V: TRBV2
CDR3: CASTPKGEAFF
DNA: TGTGCCAGCACCCCCAAGGGTGAAGCTTTCTTT

J: TRBJ1-1
size: NA
D: NA
V: TRBV10-1
CDR3: CASSGTLGPTEAFF
DNA: TGCGCCAGCAGTGGGACTCTAGGGCCAACAGAAGCTTTCTTT

J: TRBJ2-1
size: few
D: TRBD1
V: TRBV20-1
CDR3: CSAHPGQGHNEQFF
DNA: TGCAGTGCGCATCCGGGACAGGGCCACAATGAGCAGTTCTTC

J: TRBJ2-5
size: many
D: TRBD2
V: TRBV4-2
CDR3: CASSQGISGVQETQYF
DNA: TGTGCCAGCAGCCAAGGGATTAGCGGGGTACAAGAGACCCAGTACTTC

J: TRBJ2-1
size: NA
D: TRBD1
V: TRBV7-8
CDR3: CASSSDMTGELNEQFF
DNA: TGTGCCAGCAGCTCGGACATGACAGGGGAATTGAATGAGCAGTTCTTC

J: TRBJ1-4
size: many
D: NA
V: TRBV28
CDR3: CASMKPRALSNEKLFF
DNA: TGTGCCAGCATGAAACCAAGGGCCCTTTCTAATGAAAAACTGTTTTTT

J: TRBJ2-1
size: few
D: TRBD2
V: TRBV20-1
CDR3: CSATTSGRYGEQFF
DNA: TGCAGTGCTACGACTAGCGGGAGGTATGGTGAGCAGTTCTTC

J: TRBJ1-4
size: few
D: NA
V: TRBV5-8
CDR3: CASSRGAGVEKLFF
DNA: TGTGCCAGCAGCAGGGGGGCAGGGGTTGAAAAACTGTTTTTT

J: TRBJ2-7
size: NA
D: NA
V: TRBV4-2
CDR3: CASSQGPTEGTHEQYF
DNA: TGTGCCAGCAGCCAAGGACCAACCGAAGGGACCCACGAGCAGTACTTC

J: TRBJ2-7
size: few
D: NA
V: TRBV6-6
CDR3: CASKVPGLRYEQYF
DNA: TGTGCCAGCAAGGTCCCGGGTCTCCGCTACGAGCAGTACTTC

J: TRBJ2-7
size: NA
D: TRBD1
V: TRBV5-5
CDR3: CASSEHLGRGYEQYF
DNA: TGTGCCAGCAGCGAGCACCTTGGCAGGGGGTACGAGCAGTACTTC

J: TRBJ2-3
size: NA
D: TRBD2
V: TRBV12-3/TRBV12-4
CDR3: CASRISPGLAERTDTEYF
DNA: TGTGCCAGCAGAATTTCCCCGGGACTAGCGGAGAGAACAGATACGGAGTATTTT

J: TRBJ1-2
size: once
D: TRBD1
V: TRBV10-3
CDR3: CAIRGDSISNYGYTF
DNA: TGTGCCATCAGGGGGGACAGTATTTCTAACTATGGCTACACCTTC

J: TRBJ2-1
size: NA
D: NA
V: TRBV27
CDR3: CASRKGADLRARAQFF
DNA: TGTGCCAGCAGAAAGGGTGCAGACCTCAGAGCACGCGCCCAGTTCTTC

J: TRBJ2-4
size: few
D: TRBD2
V: TRBV7-9
CDR3: CASRNIAGGRENIQYF
DNA: TGTGCCAGCAGAAATATAGCGGGGGGGCGGGAAAACATTCAGTACTTC

J: TRBJ2-5
size: NA
D: NA
V: TRBV7-2
CDR3: CASSLWTNEQYF
DNA: TGTGCCAGCAGCCTTTGGACCAATGAGCAGTACTTC